A single sample gave rise to the 15 T cell receptor beta chains below, sequenced in a study of regulatory T cells in long-lasting Graves disease. With iRepertoire HTBI primers and Arm-PCR of CDR3 regions, TCR beta libraries were built. TCRdb re-derived calls from the multiplex PCR reads in MiXCR, one entry per CDR3 protein. The sample shows about 310,000 distinct CDR3 sequences, 22% of them seen only once. Time point denoted: persistent/refractory GD, antithyroid drugs over 5 years with positive TRAb. There was RNA extracted from PBMCs, and the TCR library was made from it. Sequencing was performed on peripheral blood mononuclear cells (PBMCs), taken when the disease was refractory, from a patient treated with antithyroid drugs. These receptors were taken from a female donor with Graves disease.

This clonotype was seen many times. This chain joins TRBV27 and TRBJ2-7; TRBD2 aligns across 8 bases. Per the germline V gene, CDR1 is MNHEY and CDR2 is SMNVEV (reference sequence). After removal of 6 bases from V and 6 bases from J, the junction contained 16 bases not matched to a gene. This CDR3 comprises 16 residues. CDR3 DNA: TGTGCCAGCAGGAACCGACCGGGACTAGAGTGGGGCGAGCAGTACTTC. This sequence encodes CASRNRPGLEWGEQYF.

In this sample, this clonotype turned up a few times. V gene TRBV7-2 combines with J gene TRBJ1-6; D is ambiguous. Germline CDR1 SGHTA, CDR2 FQGNSA. Trimming removed 1 base at V and 0 bases at J, with 13 bases between. This CDR3 is built from 18 residues. DNA of the CDR3: TGTGCCAGCAGCTTAGTTGTAGGGAGGAACTCCTATAATTCACCCCTCCACTTT. This encodes CASSLVVGRNSYNSPLHF.

V and J are TRBV7-2 and TRBJ2-7, with unresolved D. CDR1 SGHTA and CDR2 FQGNSA come from the germline V gene. Trimming stripped 5 bases from V and 0 bases from J, with 14 bases between. The CDR3 covers 15 residues. The CDR3 DNA follows: TGTGCCAGCAGCCCCCCACCCCTTAACTCCTACGAGCAGTACTTC. Residues: CASSPPPLNSYEQYF.

This clonotype was seen a few times. The rearrangement uses TRBV5-1 and TRBJ1-2, with D perhaps matching TRBD1 (5 bases). Germline V CDR1 and CDR2: SGHRS, YFSETQ. The V and J ends lost 0 bases and 8 bases respectively, with 26 bases between them. The CDR3 has 18 residues. The CDR3 reads CASSLEGINDGRAGGYTF. The CDR3, as DNA: TGCGCCAGCAGCTTGGAGGGCATAAACGACGGCAGGGCGGGAGGCTACACCTTC.

The V gene is TRBV12-3 or TRBV12-4, the J gene TRBJ2-2; no firm D call. The length of the CDR3 is 13 residues. Trimming shortened V by 7 bases and J by 1 base, and 7 bases separated the two germline ends. CDR3 sequence: CASTEENTGELFF. DNA of the CDR3: TGTGCCAGCACGGAAGAGAACACCGGGGAGCTGTTTTTT.

Note on this clonotype: The conserved final phenylalanine or tryptophan is absent from the CDR3, which likely points to a read error. The chain couples TRBV6-1 to TRBJ1-2; TRBD1 aligns across 7 bases. The junction had 10 bases not matched to a gene; V was cut back by 8 bases and J by 4 bases. Germline V CDR1 and CDR2: MNHNS, SASEGT. The CDR3 spans 14 residues. CDR3 bases: TGTGCCAGCCCCCCGGACAGGACGATCTATGGCTACACCCTC. This sequence encodes CASPPDRTIYGYTL.

This clonotype was observed many times. The J gene is TRBJ2-7, the V gene TRBV7-8; TRBD2 agrees at 9 bases. J gave up 6 bases and V 4 bases, and 10 bases lay outside the gene matches. Germline V gene lookup returns CDR1 SGHVS and CDR2 FQNEAQ. The CDR3 is made up of 15 amino acids. The CDR3 spells CASSSISGSSREQYF. CDR3 in DNA: TGTGCCAGCAGCTCCATTAGCGGGAGCAGTCGCGAGCAGTACTTC.

Ten or more counts support this clonotype. V and J are TRBV7-2 and TRBJ2-4; TRBD2 matches at 7 bases. The CDR3 consists of 15 residues. V shed 1 base, J shed 9 bases, and the junction held 9 bases outside the gene matches. CDR1 and CDR2 (germline): SGHTA, FQGNSA. The CDR3 nucleotides are TGTGCCAGCAGCTTAGGTGGGCAGGGCGGGAGCATTCAGTACTTC. It yields the protein CASSLGGQGGSIQYF.

There are many counts of this clonotype. The chain is built from TRBV6-1 and TRBJ1-5, with TRBD1 matching over 8 bases. Germline V CDR1 and CDR2: MNHNS, SASEGT. The CDR3 is made up of 16 amino acids. After removal of 7 bases from V and 1 base from J, the junction contained 9 bases not matched to a gene. DNA of the CDR3: TGTGCCAGCACTAGAACAGGGGGGGAAAGCAATCAGCCCCAGCATTTT. Translating it yields CASTRTGGESNQPQHF.

This clonotype was detected only a few times. J is TRBJ2-7 and V is TRBV5-1; no definite D call. Germline CDR1 reads SGHRS; CDR2 reads YFSETQ. Trimming took off 0 bases at V and 1 base at J, with 17 bases between the two ends. The CDR3 length is 17 residues. CDR3 in amino acids: CASSLVGSQTLSYEQYF. The CDR3 region has the DNA TGCGCCAGCAGCTTGGTGGGTAGTCAGACCCTTTCCTACGAGCAGTACTTC.

The chain carries TRBV2 and TRBJ2-7; 7 nucleotides line up with TRBD1. Germline V lookup: CDR1 SNHLY, CDR2 FYNNEI. The V segment lost 6 bases and the J segment 3 bases; nucleotides outside the gene matches: 11. This CDR3 spans 15 amino acids. Here the CDR3 DNA reads TGTGCCAGCAGCGGCCGGGACAGCTCCTTCTACGAGCAGTACTTC. Encoded protein: CASSGRDSSFYEQYF.

Note on this clonotype: At one end, the junction sequence differs from germline, possibly due to a read error. The chain employs TRBV19 and TRBJ1-5; the D gene is possibly TRBD1 (5 bases). CDR1 LNHDA and CDR2 SQIVND come from the germline V gene (reference sequence). CDR3 size: 14 residues. CDR3 region: CAGSGGTINQPQHF. DNA of the CDR3: TGTGCCGGTAGCGGAGGGACGATAAATCAGCCCCAGCATTTT. The variable domain in full, with the rest retrieved from reference TRBV19 and TRBJ1-5, is DGGITQSPKYLFRKEGQNVTLSCEQNLNHDAMYWYRQDPGQGLRLIYYSQIVNDFQKGDIAEGYSVSREKKESFPLTVTSAQKNPTAFYLCAGSGGTINQPQHFGDGTRLSIL.

This chain uses TRBV2 with TRBJ2-1; 7 nucleotides match TRBD2. This CDR3 contains 14 residues. Trimming cost V 5 bases and J 5 bases; bases outside gene matches: 6. Germline lookup yields CDR1 SNHLY and CDR2 FYNNEI. The CDR3: CASSRDYSDNEQFF. DNA of the CDR3: TGTGCCAGCAGTCGGGACTACTCGGACAATGAGCAGTTCTTC.

Only one count was recorded for this clonotype. This rearrangement joins TRBV7-2 to TRBJ1-3; D is possibly TRBD1 (5 bases). The CDR3 loop spans 16 amino acids. Germline V gene lookup returns CDR1 SGHTA and CDR2 FQGNSA. V gave up 6 bases and J gave up 5 bases, with 20 bases separating them. CDR3 sequence: CASRLGVRGIRNTIYF. CDR3 in DNA: TGTGCCAGCAGACTAGGGGTCCGGGGCATAAGAAACACCATATATTTT. Together with reference TRBV7-2 and TRBJ1-3, the CDR3 gives the full variable domain: GAGVSQSPSNKVTEKGKDVELRCDPISGHTALYWYRQSLGQGLEFLIYFQGNSAPDKSGLPSDRFSAERTGGSVSTLTIQRTQQEDSAVYLCASRLGVRGIRNTIYFGEGSWLTVV.

This clonotype was observed at least ten times. V and J are TRBV11-2 and TRBJ2-7; D not certain. The CDR3 has 12 amino acids. V lost 3 bases and J lost 4, with 7 bases in between. Germline V gene sequence: CDR1 SGHAT, CDR2 FQNNGV. This CDR3 is CASSFDTYEQYF. The CDR3 DNA follows: TGTGCCAGCAGCTTTGACACTTACGAGCAGTACTTC.